Described below is a single TCR beta chain sequence and its context. The same CDR3 is also encoded by other DNA sequences in this sample. The sample comes from a study of blood T cell repertoires in COVID-19. This table comes from immunoSEQ multiplex PCR, and its TCRdb copy is limited to in-frame clones, with some not included. Of some 340,000 clones listed, roughly nine tenths are singletons. In germline, CDR1 is LNHDA, CDR2 SQIVND (reference sequence). With 4 bases removed from V and 1 base from J, the gap between germline ends came to 7 bases. This CDR3 has 13 amino acids. This receptor was obtained from a woman aged 25 to 39 who had been exposed to COVID-19. The sample taken for sequencing was PBMCs or T cells enriched from blood (not recorded which). The chain uses TRBV19 and TRBJ1-1; D is unclear. CDR3 DNA: TGTGCCAGTAGTACCGCAGGGAACACTGAAGCTTTCTTT. Its translation is CASSTAGNTEAFF.